This T cell receptor beta chain was recorded in a study of blood T cell repertoires in COVID-19. Libraries were prepared by immunoSEQ multiplex PCR; TCRdb keeps only in-frame clonotypes and omits some of them. This table has about 380,000 clones, roughly four fifths appearing once. The V and J ends lost 4 bases and 4 bases respectively, with 8 bases between them. The germline V gene encodes CDR1 SGDLS and CDR2 YYNGEE. This CDR3 is 12 amino acids long. The source material was peripheral blood. The chain carries TRBV9 and TRBJ1-2, with D possibly being TRBD1 (5 bases). This receptor was taken from a human donor with acute or convalescent COVID-19. The donor label of this sample is uncertain. This chain's CDR3 is CASSPGGYGYTF. For the CDR3, the DNA is TGTGCCAGCAGCCCCGGGGGCTATGGCTACACCTTC.